The clone carrying this T cell receptor beta chain was recorded only once. This sample was included in a study of blood T cell repertoires in COVID-19. Study details: COVID-19 samples, acute and convalescent, were from the United States, Italy and Spain. PBMCs, B-cell-depleted T cells, or T cells provided the cDNA or gDNA that made up the material.

CDR1 and CDR2 (germline): KGHSH, LQKENI. The CDR3 length is 15 residues. V lost 4 bases to trimming and J lost 0 bases, with 9 bases between them. Authors' data handling: Nucleated cell number was recorded as an estimate derived from reference gene primer amplification. The method was immunoSEQ multiplex PCR; TCRdb's version includes in-frame clones alone and lacks a portion of them. V and J calls and clone size come straight from that table; D and trimming were deduced from the DNA. In the table there are approximately 160,000 clones, 90% to 95% of which are singletons. The chain has TRBV18 and TRBJ1-4; D remains ambiguous. The sample consisted of peripheral blood. The receptor comes from a man aged 50 to 59 with acute or convalescent COVID-19. Here the CDR3 DNA reads TGTGCCAGCTCACGTCAGGATGCAACTAATGAAAAACTGTTTTTT. This sequence encodes CASSRQDATNEKLFF.